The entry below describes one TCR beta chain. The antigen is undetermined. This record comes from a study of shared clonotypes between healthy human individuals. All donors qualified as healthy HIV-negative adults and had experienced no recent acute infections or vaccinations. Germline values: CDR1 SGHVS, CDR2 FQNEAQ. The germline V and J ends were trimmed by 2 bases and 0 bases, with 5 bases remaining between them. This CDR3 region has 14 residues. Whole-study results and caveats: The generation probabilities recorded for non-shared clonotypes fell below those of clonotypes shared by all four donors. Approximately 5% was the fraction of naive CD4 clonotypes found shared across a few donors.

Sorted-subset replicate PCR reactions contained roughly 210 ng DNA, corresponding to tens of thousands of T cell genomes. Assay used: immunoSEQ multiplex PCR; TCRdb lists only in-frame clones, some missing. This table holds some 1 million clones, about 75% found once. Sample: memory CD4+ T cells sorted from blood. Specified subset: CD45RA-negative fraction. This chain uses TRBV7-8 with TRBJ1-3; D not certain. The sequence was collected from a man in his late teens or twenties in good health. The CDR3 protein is CASSLTDSGNTIYF. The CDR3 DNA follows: TGTGCCAGCAGCTTAACAGACTCTGGAAACACCATATATTTT.